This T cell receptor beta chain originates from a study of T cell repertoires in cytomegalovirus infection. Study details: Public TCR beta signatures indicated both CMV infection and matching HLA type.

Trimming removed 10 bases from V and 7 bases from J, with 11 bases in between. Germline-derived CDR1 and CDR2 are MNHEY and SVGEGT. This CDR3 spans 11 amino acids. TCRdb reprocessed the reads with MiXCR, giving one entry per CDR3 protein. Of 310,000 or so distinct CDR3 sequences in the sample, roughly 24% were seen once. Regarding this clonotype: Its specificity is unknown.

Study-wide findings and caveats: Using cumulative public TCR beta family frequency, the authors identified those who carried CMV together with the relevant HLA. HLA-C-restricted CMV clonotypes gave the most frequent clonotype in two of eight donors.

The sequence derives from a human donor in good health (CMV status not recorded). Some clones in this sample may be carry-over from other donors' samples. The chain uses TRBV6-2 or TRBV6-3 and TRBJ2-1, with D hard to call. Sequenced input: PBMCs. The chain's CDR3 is CATGYRNEQFF. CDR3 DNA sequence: TGTGCCACCGGGTATAGGAATGAGCAGTTCTTC.